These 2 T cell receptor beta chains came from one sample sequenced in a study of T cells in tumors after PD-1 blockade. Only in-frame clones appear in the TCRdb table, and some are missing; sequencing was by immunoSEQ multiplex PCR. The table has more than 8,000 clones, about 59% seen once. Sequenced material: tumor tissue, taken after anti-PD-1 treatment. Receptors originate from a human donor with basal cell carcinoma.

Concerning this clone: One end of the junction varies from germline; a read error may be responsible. DNA for the CDR3: TGTGCTAGCAGCCCCCCCGTGGGGAGCCGTTATAATTCACCCCTCCACTTT. Protein sequence: CASSPPVGSRYNSPLHF. The chain is built from TRBV7-7 and TRBJ1-6; D unresolved. The CDR3 has 17 residues. Germline loops: CDR1 SSHAT, CDR2 FNYEAQ (reference sequence).

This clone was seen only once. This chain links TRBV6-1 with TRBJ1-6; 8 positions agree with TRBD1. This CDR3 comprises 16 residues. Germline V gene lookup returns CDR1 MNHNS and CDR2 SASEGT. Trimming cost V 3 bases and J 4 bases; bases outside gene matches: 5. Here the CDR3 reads CASSDAWTGYNSPLHF. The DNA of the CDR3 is TGTGCCAGCAGTGATGCTTGGACAGGGTATAATTCACCCCTCCACTTT.